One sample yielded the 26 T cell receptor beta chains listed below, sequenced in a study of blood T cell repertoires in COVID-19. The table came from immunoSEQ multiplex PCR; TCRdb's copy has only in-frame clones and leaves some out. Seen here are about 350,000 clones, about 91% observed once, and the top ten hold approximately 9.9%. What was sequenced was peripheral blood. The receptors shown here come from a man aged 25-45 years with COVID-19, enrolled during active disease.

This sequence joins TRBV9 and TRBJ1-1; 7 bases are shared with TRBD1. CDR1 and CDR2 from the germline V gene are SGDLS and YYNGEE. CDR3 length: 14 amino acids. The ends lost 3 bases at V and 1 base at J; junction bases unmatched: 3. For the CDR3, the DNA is TGTGCCAGCAGCGCGACAGGGCGGAACACTGAAGCTTTCTTT. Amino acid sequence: CASSATGRNTEAFF. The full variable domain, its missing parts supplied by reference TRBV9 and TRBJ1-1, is DSGVTQTPKHLITATGQRVTLRCSPRSGDLSVYWYQQSLDQGLQFLIQYYNGEERAKGNILERFSAQQFPDLHSELNLSSLELGDSALYFCASSATGRNTEAFFGQGTRLTVV.

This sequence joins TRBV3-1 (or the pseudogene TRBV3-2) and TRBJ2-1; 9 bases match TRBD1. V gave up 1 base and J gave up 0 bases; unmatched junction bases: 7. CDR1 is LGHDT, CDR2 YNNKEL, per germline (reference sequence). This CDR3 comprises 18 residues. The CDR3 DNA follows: TGTGCCAGCAGCCAAGGCGGACAGGGGCCGAGCTCCTACAATGAGCAGTTCTTC. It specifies CASSQGGQGPSSYNEQFF.

The CDR3 coding sequence is TGTGCCAGCAGCTTAGGCGTAGTGAACACTGAAGCTTTCTTT. It encodes CASSLGVVNTEAFF. This chain uses TRBV7-2 with TRBJ1-1; D is ambiguous. V was cut by 1 base and J by 0 bases, with 6 bases left in between. This CDR3 region has 14 residues. Germline CDR1 is SGHTA and CDR2 is FQGNSA.

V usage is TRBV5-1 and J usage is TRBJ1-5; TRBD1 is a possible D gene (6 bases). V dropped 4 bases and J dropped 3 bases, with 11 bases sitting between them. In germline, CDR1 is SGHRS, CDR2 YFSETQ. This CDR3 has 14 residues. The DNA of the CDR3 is TGCGCCAGCAGCAAGGACAGTTACAATCAGCCCCAGCATTTT. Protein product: CASSKDSYNQPQHF. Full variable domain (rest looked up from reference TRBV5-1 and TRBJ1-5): KAGVTQTPRYLIKTRGQQVTLSCSPISGHRSVSWYQQTPGQGLQFLFEYFSETQRNKGNFPGRFSGRQFSNSRSEMNVSTLELGDSALYLCASSKDSYNQPQHFGDGTRLSIL.

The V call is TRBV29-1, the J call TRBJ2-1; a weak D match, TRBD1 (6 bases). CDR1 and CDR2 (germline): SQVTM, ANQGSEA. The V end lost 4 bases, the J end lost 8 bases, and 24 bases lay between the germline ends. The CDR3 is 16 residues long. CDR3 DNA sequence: TGCAGCGTTGGTCTTCTAAGCGGACAGCGAGCCTATGAGCAGTTCTTC. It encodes CSVGLLSGQRAYEQFF.

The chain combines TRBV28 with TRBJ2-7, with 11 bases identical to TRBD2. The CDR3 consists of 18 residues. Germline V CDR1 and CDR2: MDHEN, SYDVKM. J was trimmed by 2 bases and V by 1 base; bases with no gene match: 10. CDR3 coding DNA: TGTGCCAGCAGTTTATTGGGGACTAGCGGTCCCCCCACCTACGAGCAGTACTTC. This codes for CASSLLGTSGPPTYEQYF.

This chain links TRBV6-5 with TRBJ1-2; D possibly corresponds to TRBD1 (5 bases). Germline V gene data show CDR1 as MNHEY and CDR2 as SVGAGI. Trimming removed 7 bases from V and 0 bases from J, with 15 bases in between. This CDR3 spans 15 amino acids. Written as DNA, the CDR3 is TGTGCCAGCACCCCCGGGAGGGGCTCTAACTATGGCTACACCTTC. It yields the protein CASTPGRGSNYGYTF.

The CDR3 region has the DNA TGTGCCAGCAGCCCCGCCCGGGGGGCGGCCGAGCAGTACTTC. Translated, it gives CASSPARGAAEQYF. The chain links TRBV7-9 to TRBJ2-7; D possibly corresponds to TRBD2 (7 bases). Germline lookup yields CDR1 SEHNR and CDR2 FQNEAQ (reference sequence). The V end lost 5 bases, the J end lost 6 bases, and 17 bases lay between the germline ends. This CDR3 comprises 14 residues.

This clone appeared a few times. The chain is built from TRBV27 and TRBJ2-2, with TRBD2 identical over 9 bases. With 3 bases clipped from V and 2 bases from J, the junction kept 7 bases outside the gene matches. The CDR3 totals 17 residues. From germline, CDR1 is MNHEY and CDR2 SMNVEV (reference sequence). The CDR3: CASSFLAGFPNTGELFF. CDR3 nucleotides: TGTGCCAGCAGTTTCCTAGCGGGGTTCCCTAACACCGGGGAGCTGTTTTTT.

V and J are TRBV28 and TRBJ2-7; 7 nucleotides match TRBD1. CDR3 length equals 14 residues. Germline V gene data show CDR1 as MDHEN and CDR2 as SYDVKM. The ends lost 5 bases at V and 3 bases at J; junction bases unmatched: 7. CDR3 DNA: TGTGCCAGCAGTCCGAGGGGGACAGTCTACGAGCAGTACTTC. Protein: CASSPRGTVYEQYF.

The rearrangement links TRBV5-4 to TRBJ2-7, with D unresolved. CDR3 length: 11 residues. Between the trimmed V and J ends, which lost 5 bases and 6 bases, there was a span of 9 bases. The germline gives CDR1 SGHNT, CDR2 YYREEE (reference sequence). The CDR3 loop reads CASSAGFEQYF. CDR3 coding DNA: TGTGCCAGCAGTGCCGGGTTCGAGCAGTACTTC.

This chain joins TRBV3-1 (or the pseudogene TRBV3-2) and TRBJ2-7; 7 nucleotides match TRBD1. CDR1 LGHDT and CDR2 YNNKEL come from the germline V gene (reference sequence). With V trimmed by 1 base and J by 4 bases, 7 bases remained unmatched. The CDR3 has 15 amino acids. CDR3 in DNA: TGTGCCAGCAGCCAAGGATCAGGGGGTGGATACGAGCAGTACTTC. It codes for CASSQGSGGGYEQYF.

CDR3 nucleotides: TGTGCCAGCTCACCGACTAGCGGGACCTACAATGAGCAGTTCTTC. This sequence encodes CASSPTSGTYNEQFF. The chain links TRBV18 to TRBJ2-1, with 11 bases matching TRBD2. The CDR3 consists of 15 residues. CDR1 and CDR2 from the germline V gene are KGHSH and LQKENI. V dropped 3 bases and J dropped 2; count of bases not matched to a gene: 0.

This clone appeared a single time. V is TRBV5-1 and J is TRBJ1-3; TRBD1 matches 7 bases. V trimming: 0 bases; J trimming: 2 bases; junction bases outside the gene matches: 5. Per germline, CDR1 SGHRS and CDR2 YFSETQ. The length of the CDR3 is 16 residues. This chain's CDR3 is CASSLALGGPGNTIYF. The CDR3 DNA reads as TGCGCCAGCAGCTTGGCCTTAGGGGGCCCTGGAAACACCATATATTTT.

In nucleotides, the CDR3 is TGTGCCAGCAACTCAGGGACAGGGCCCTACAATGAGCAGTTCTTC. Protein product: CASNSGTGPYNEQFF. This sequence joins TRBV21-1 and TRBJ2-1; whether TRBD1, the table's D call, matches the DNA was not checked. TRBV21-1 is a pseudogene. The CDR3 is 15 residues long.

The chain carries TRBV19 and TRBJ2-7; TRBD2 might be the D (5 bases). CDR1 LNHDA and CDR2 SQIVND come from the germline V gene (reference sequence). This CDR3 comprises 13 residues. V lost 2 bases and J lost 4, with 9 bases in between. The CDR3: CASSISRGYEQYF. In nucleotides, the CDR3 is TGTGCCAGTAGTATATCACGGGGTTACGAGCAGTACTTC.

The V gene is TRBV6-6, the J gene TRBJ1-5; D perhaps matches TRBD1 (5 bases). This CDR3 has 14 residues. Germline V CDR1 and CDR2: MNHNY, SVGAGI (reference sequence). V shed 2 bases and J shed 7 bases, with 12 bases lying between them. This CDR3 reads CASSYGQGNQPQHF. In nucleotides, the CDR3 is TGTGCCAGCAGTTACGGGCAGGGAAACCAGCCCCAGCATTTT.

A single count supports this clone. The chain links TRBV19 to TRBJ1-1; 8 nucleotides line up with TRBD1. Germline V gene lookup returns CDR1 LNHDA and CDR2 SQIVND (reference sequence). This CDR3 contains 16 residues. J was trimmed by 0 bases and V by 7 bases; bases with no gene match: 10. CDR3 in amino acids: CASTPGGGRMNTEAFF. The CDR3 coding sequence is TGTGCCAGTACCCCAGGGGGCGGCCGTATGAACACTGAAGCTTTCTTT.

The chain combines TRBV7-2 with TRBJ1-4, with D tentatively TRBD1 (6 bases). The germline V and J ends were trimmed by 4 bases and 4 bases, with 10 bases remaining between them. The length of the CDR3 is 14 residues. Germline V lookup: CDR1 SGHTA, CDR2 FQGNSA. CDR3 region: CASSWGQGNEKLFF. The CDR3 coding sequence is TGTGCCAGCAGCTGGGGGCAGGGTAATGAAAAACTGTTTTTT. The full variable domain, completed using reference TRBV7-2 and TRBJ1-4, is GAGVSQSPSNKVTEKGKDVELRCDPISGHTALYWYRQSLGQGLEFLIYFQGNSAPDKSGLPSDRFSAERTGGSVSTLTIQRTQQEDSAVYLCASSWGQGNEKLFFGSGTQLSVL.

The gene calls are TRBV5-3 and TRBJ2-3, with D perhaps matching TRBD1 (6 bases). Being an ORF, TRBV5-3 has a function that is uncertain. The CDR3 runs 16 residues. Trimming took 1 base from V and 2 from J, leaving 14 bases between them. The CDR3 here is CARSLTGLAYTDTQYF. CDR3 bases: TGTGCCAGAAGCTTGACAGGGTTGGCATACACAGATACGCAGTATTTT.

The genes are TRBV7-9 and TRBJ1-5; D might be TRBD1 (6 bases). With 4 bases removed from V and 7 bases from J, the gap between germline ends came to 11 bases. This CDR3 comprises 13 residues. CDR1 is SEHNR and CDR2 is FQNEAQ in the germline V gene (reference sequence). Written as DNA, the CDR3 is TGTGCCAGCAGCTCGACAGGTCTCCAGCCCCAGCATTTT. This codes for CASSSTGLQPQHF.

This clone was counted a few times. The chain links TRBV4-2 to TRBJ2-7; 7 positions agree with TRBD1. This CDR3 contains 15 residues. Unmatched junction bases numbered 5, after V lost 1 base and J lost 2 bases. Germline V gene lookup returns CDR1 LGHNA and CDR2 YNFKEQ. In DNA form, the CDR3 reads TGTGCCAGCAGCCAAGCGGGACAGAATACCTACGAGCAGTACTTC. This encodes CASSQAGQNTYEQYF.

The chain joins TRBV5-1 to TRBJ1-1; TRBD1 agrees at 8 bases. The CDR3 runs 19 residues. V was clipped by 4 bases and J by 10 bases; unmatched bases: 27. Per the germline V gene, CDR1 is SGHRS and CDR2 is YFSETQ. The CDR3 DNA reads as TGCGCCAGCAGCGTTTCCTCCCAGGGGGCGCGTGGTTATGTAGGAAGAGCTTTCTTT. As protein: CASSVSSQGARGYVGRAFF.

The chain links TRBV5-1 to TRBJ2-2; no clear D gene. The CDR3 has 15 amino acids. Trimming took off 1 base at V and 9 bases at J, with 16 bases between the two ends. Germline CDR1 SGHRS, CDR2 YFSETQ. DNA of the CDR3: TGCGCCAGCAGCTTGACCGGCGGCCTCGACCGGGAGCTGTTTTTT. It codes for CASSLTGGLDRELFF.

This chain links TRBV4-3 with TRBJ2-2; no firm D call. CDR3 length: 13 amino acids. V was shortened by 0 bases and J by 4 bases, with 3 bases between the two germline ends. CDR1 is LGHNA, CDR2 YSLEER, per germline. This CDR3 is CASSQDGTGELFF. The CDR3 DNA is TGCGCCAGCAGCCAAGACGGCACCGGGGAGCTGTTTTTT.

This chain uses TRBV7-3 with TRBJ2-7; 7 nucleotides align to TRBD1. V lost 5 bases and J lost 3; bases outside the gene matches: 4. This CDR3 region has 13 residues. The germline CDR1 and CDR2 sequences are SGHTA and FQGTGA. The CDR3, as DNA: TGTGCCAGCAGCCCCGGACAGGTCTACGAGCAGTACTTC. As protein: CASSPGQVYEQYF. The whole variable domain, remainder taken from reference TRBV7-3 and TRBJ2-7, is GAGVSQTPSNKVTEKGKYVELRCDPISGHTALYWYRQSLGQGPEFLIYFQGTGAADDSGLPNDRFFAVRPEGSVSTLKIQRTERGDSAVYLCASSPGQVYEQYFGPGTRLTVT.